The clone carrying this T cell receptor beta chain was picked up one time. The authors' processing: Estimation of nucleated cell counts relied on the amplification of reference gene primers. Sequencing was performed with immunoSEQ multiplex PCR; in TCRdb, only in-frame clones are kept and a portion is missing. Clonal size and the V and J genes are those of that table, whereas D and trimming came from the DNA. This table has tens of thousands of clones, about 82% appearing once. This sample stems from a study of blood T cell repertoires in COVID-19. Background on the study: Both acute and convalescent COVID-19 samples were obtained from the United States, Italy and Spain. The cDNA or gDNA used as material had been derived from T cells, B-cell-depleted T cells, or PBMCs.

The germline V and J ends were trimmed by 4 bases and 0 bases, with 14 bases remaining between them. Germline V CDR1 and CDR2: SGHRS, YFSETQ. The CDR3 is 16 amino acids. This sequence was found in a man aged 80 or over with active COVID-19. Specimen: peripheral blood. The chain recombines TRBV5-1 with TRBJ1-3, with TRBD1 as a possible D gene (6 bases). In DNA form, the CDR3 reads TGCGCCAGCAGCCGAAAAACAGGGAACTCTGGAAACACCATATATTTT. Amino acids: CASSRKTGNSGNTIYF. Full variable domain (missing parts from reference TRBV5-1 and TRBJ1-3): KAGVTQTPRYLIKTRGQQVTLSCSPISGHRSVSWYQQTPGQGLQFLFEYFSETQRNKGNFPGRFSGRQFSNSRSEMNVSTLELGDSALYLCASSRKTGNSGNTIYFGEGSWLTVV.